This T cell receptor beta chain was recorded in a study of blood T cell repertoires in COVID-19 (dated by TCRdb to the early 2020s). Context from the whole study: Collaborator samples came from the United States, Italy and Spain and covered acute and convalescent phases of COVID-19. The material from the prospective study consisted of cDNA or gDNA derived from T cells, B-cell-depleted T cells, or PBMCs. Subjects who had been exposed to COVID-19, were actively infected with it, or had recovered from it provided the deeply sampled blood TCRbeta repertoires that made up the dataset. A freely available public database, intended as a resource for researchers studying the immune response to SARS-CoV-2, is where the repertoires were released. Samples came from the ongoing ImmuneRACE study (first 160 participants) plus 1,254 subjects from 6 global collaborators. A de-identified subject ID, COVID-19 status, age in years and sex were almost always included in the sample metadata. Where available, HLA class I and class II types were taken from metadata supplied by the sample provider and were not determined by assay-based typing. Overall results and qualifications from the work: The quantity of clinical and demographic metadata differed by source and by participant and was supplied without curation.

Note on this clone: Its binding antigen is unknown. No base quality information exists; no much larger clone differs at one position.

Inclusive of the bounding cysteine and phenylalanine, the CDR3 is 13 residues long. Only the CDR3 DNA is retained, 39 bases long and in frame from the first base. A distance of 10 bases separates the germline ends of V and J, which lose 6 bases and 2 bases respectively. The immunoSEQ Assay, a bias-controlled multiplex PCR, was used to amplify TCRbeta CDR3 regions from genomic DNA. The paper's data handling went like this. The number of nucleated cells in each sample was estimated by amplification of reference gene primers within the assay. Sequence reads were collapsed and filtered to measure the absolute abundance of every unique TCRbeta CDR3 rearrangement. For each sample, productive Simpson clonality was calculated as the square root of Simpson's diversity index across productive rearrangements. Drawn from immuneACCESS, this table holds only the in-frame rearrangements with V and J called that TCRdb kept. Clones are partly lost; checked studies trace under half to an unresolved V gene and leave the rest unexplained. V and J calls and clone size come straight from that table; D and trimming were deduced from the DNA. The table for this sample lists roughly 250,000 clones; around nine tenths of them were counted only once. The top ten constitute approximately 1.9% of the sample.

Participants in the prospective study were aged about 18 to 100 years, lived in over 20 United States geographic areas, and enrolled through a virtual design. Cohort assignment in the prospective study relied on participant-reported clinical history from a screening survey and a study questionnaire. Recovered participants in ImmuneRACE Cohort 3 were defined as having two consecutive negative NP/OP PCR tests, clearance from a healthcare professional, or resolution of symptoms. In the prospective study, whole blood, serum and a nasopharyngeal or oropharyngeal swab were collected from each participant by mobile phlebotomists. Over a 2-month period, participants in the prospective study had the option of providing additional blood draws and questionnaires. Before DNA extraction, prospective study blood samples were shipped either frozen or at room temperature.

The sequencing input was PBMCs or T cells enriched from blood (not recorded which). The origin of this receptor is a woman aged 18 to 35 who had recovered from COVID-19. The chain employs TRBV12-3 or TRBV12-4 and TRBJ1-2; the D gene is unclear. The sequenced DNA is TGTGCCAGCAGCCGGAGGGCGAACTATGGCTACACCTTC. The resulting protein is CASSRRANYGYTF.